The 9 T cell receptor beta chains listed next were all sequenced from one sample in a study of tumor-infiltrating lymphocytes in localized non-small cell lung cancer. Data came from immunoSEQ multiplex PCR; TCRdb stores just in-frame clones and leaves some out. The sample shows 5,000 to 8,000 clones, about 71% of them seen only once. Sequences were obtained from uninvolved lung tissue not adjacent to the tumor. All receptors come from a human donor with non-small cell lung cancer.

The CDR3 DNA reads TGTGCCAGCAGCCAAAGTTCCATGAACACTGAAGCTTTCTTT. Translating it yields CASSQSSMNTEAFF. The chain carries TRBV11-2 and TRBJ1-1; unclear D gene. The ends were cut back, 5 bases at V and 0 bases at J, with 10 bases in the middle. Germline assignment: CDR1 SGHAT and CDR2 FQNNGV. The CDR3 contains 14 residues.

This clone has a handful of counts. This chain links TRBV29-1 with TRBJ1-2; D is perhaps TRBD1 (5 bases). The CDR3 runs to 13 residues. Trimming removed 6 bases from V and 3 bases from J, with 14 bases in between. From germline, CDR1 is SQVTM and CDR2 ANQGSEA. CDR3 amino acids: CSVRGTNDYGYTF. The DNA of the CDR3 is TGCAGCGTCCGGGGGACCAATGACTATGGCTACACCTTC.

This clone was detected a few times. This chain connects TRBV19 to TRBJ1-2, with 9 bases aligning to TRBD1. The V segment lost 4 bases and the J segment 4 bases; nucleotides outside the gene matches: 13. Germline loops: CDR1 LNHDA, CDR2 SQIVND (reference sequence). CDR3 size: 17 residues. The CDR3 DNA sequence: TGTGCCAGTAGTACGGCGAACAGGGGGCGCGGGGGCTATGGCTACACCTTC. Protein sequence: CASSTANRGRGGYGYTF.

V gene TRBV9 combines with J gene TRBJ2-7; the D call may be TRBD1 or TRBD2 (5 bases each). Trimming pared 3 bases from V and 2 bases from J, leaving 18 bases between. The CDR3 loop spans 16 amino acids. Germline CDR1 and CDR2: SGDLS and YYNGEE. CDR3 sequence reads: CASSARPGTVTYEQYF. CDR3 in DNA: TGTGCCAGCAGCGCCCGCCCCGGGACCGTAACCTACGAGCAGTACTTC.

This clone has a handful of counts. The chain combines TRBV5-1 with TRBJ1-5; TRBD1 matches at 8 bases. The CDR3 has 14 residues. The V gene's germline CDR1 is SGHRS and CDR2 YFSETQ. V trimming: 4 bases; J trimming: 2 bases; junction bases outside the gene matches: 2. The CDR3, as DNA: TGCGCCAGCAGCCCGACAGGGGGCAATCAGCCCCAGCATTTT. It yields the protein CASSPTGGNQPQHF.

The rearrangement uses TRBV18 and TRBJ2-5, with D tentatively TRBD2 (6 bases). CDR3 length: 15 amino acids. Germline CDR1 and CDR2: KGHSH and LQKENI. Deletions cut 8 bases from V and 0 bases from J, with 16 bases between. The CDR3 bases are TGTGCCAGCAAACCGGGACTTGGGGACCAAGAGACCCAGTACTTC. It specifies CASKPGLGDQETQYF.

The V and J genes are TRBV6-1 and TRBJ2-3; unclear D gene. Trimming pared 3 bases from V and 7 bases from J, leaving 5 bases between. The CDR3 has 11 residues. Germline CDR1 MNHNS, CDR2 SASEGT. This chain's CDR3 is CASSESYTQYF. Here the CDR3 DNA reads TGTGCCAGCAGTGAGAGCTATACGCAGTATTTT.

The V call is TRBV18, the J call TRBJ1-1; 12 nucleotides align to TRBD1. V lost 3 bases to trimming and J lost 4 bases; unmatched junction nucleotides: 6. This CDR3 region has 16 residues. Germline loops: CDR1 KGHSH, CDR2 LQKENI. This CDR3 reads CASSPNMGQGATEAFF. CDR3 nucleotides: TGTGCCAGCTCACCCAATATGGGACAGGGGGCCACTGAAGCTTTCTTT.

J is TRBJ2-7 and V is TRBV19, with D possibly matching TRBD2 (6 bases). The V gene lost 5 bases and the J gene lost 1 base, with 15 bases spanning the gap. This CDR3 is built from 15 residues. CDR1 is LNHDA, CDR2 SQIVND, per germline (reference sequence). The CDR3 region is CASSGVEGLSYEQYF. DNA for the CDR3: TGTGCCAGTAGTGGGGTGGAGGGTCTTTCCTACGAGCAGTACTTC. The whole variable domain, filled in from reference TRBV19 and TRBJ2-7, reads DGGITQSPKYLFRKEGQNVTLSCEQNLNHDAMYWYRQDPGQGLRLIYYSQIVNDFQKGDIAEGYSVSREKKESFPLTVTSAQKNPTAFYLCASSGVEGLSYEQYFGPGTRLTVT.